The 27 T cell receptor beta chains below all came from one sample that was sequenced in a study of shared clonotypes between healthy human individuals. Assay used: immunoSEQ multiplex PCR; TCRdb lists only in-frame clones, some missing. The sample contains some 680,000 clones, around four fifths of which appear only once. The sequencing sample was made of memory CD4+ T cells sorted from blood. The subset here: CD45RA-negative fraction. The source of these receptors is a woman aged 25 to 45 in good health.

The chain carries TRBV4-1 and TRBJ2-5; 7 bases agree with TRBD1. Trimming cost V 2 bases and J 2 bases; bases outside gene matches: 8. The CDR3 totals 16 residues. Germline V gene lookup returns CDR1 MGHRA and CDR2 YSYEKL. The CDR3 DNA reads TGCGCCAGCAGCCAACCCACCAGGGGGTTACAAGAGACCCAGTACTTC. It is translated as CASSQPTRGLQETQYF.

The chain recombines TRBV19 with TRBJ2-5, with 10 nucleotides matching TRBD1. Trimming at V came to 5 bases and at J to 1 base, leaving 4 bases not matched to a gene. Germline CDR1 and CDR2: LNHDA and SQIVND (reference sequence). CDR3 length: 15 residues. CDR3 sequence: CASSPGQGPQETQYF. CDR3 DNA sequence: TGTGCCAGTAGTCCGGGACAGGGGCCCCAAGAGACCCAGTACTTC.

The chain couples TRBV5-1 to TRBJ2-3, with 9 positions matching TRBD1. Losses at the gene ends were 4 bases for V and 5 bases for J; bases not matched to a gene: 5. This CDR3 has 14 amino acids. CDR1 is SGHRS, CDR2 YFSETQ, per germline. CDR3 amino acids: CASSMDRGVDTQYF. DNA of the CDR3: TGCGCCAGCAGCATGGACAGGGGTGTAGATACGCAGTATTTT.

This clone occurred a few times. The chain recombines TRBV28 with TRBJ1-5; D is unclear. The CDR3 sequence is 12 residues long. V was trimmed by 6 bases and J by 6 bases, leaving 9 bases between them. CDR1 and CDR2 (germline): MDHEN, SYDVKM. The CDR3 is CASREDVQPQHF. The CDR3, as DNA: TGTGCCAGCAGGGAGGACGTTCAGCCCCAGCATTTT.

This clone has just one count. The chain is built from TRBV18 and TRBJ2-7; 8 bases agree with TRBD1. Looked up from germline, CDR1 is KGHSH and CDR2 is LQKENI. This CDR3 is 15 amino acids long. V lost 3 bases, J lost 4 bases, and 8 bases stayed unmatched. This CDR3 reads CASSPKTGERYEQYF. CDR3 in DNA: TGTGCCAGCTCACCTAAGACAGGGGAGAGGTACGAGCAGTACTTC.

The chain links TRBV27 to TRBJ2-5; TRBD2 matches at 16 bases. Losses at the gene ends were 2 bases for V and 7 bases for J; bases not matched to a gene: 7. CDR1 and CDR2 from the germline V gene are MNHEY and SMNVEV (reference sequence). This CDR3 is built from 17 residues. CDR3 in DNA: TGTGCCAGCAGTTTAGGGACTAGCGGGAGGGCCCTAGGGACCCAGTACTTC. Translating it yields CASSLGTSGRALGTQYF.

The rearrangement links TRBV11-2 to TRBJ2-7; D ambiguous. The CDR3 contains 13 residues. V gave up 6 bases and J gave up 0 bases, with 9 bases separating them. Germline V gene lookup returns CDR1 SGHAT and CDR2 FQNNGV. The CDR3 is CASRSRASYEQYF. CDR3 nucleotides: TGTGCCAGCAGGTCCCGGGCCTCCTACGAGCAGTACTTC. Combining the CDR3 with reference TRBV11-2 and TRBJ2-7 gives the whole variable domain EAGVAQSPRYKIIEKRQSVAFWCNPISGHATLYWYQQILGQGPKLLIQFQNNGVVDDSQLPKDRFSAERLKGVDSTLKIQPAKLEDSAVYLCASRSRASYEQYFGPGTRLTVT.

The rearrangement uses TRBV6-5 and TRBJ2-5, with D maybe TRBD2 (5 bases). With 6 bases removed from V and 1 base from J, the gap between germline ends came to 12 bases. Germline CDR1 is MNHEY and CDR2 is SVGAGI. CDR3 length: 14 amino acids. CDR3 DNA: TGTGCCAGCAGCCCTAGACTATTCCAAGAGACCCAGTACTTC. Translating it yields CASSPRLFQETQYF.

This chain connects TRBV28 to TRBJ2-4, with D unclear. This CDR3 is built from 15 residues. With 3 bases removed from V and 0 bases from J, the gap between germline ends came to 9 bases. Germline V CDR1 and CDR2: MDHEN, SYDVKM. The CDR3 spells CASSFYMEAKNIQYF. CDR3 DNA: TGTGCCAGCAGTTTTTATATGGAAGCCAAAAACATTCAGTACTTC. Based on the CDR3 plus reference TRBV28 and TRBJ2-4, the full variable domain is DVKVTQSSRYLVKRTGEKVFLECVQDMDHENMFWYRQDPGLGLRLIYFSYDVKMKEKGDIPEGYSVSREKKERFSLILESASTNQTSMYLCASSFYMEAKNIQYFGAGTRLSVL.

This clone appeared many times. The genes are TRBV28 and TRBJ1-5; D perhaps matches TRBD1 (5 bases). This CDR3 spans 13 amino acids. Between the trimmed V and J ends, which lost 6 bases and 10 bases, there was a span of 16 bases. The germline CDR1 and CDR2 sequences are MDHEN and SYDVKM. CDR3 coding DNA: TGTGCCAGCAGATTACTCCAGAGGGGACCCCAGCATTTT. Amino acids: CASRLLQRGPQHF.

V gene TRBV19 combines with J gene TRBJ1-1; 10 bases line up with TRBD1. CDR1 is LNHDA and CDR2 is SQIVND in the germline V gene (reference sequence). This CDR3 spans 16 amino acids. Trimming cost V 4 bases and J 7 bases; bases outside gene matches: 12. CDR3 residues: CASSRGQGRSPNEAFF. Written as DNA, the CDR3 is TGTGCCAGTAGTAGGGGACAGGGGCGCTCCCCCAATGAAGCTTTCTTT.

This clone was detected many times. This chain connects TRBV19 to TRBJ1-5, with D unclear. The CDR3 is 13 amino acids. Germline CDR1 LNHDA, CDR2 SQIVND (reference sequence). V shed 5 bases and J shed 0 bases, with 5 bases lying between them. The CDR3 bases are TGTGCCAGTAGTTACACTAGCAATCAGCCCCAGCATTTT. It codes for CASSYTSNQPQHF.

This clone was observed a handful of times. The chain is built from TRBV7-9 and TRBJ2-2, with D tentatively TRBD2 (6 bases). The CDR3 has 14 residues. In germline, CDR1 is SEHNR, CDR2 FQNEAQ (reference sequence). The ends were cut back, 1 base at V and 6 bases at J, with 9 bases in the middle. CDR3 protein: CASSLEGLAGELFF. CDR3 nucleotide sequence: TGTGCCAGCAGCTTAGAGGGACTGGCCGGGGAGCTGTTTTTT.

The CDR3 sequence is CASSLDRGIAGGPQETQYF. The CDR3, as DNA: TGTGCCAGCAGCTTAGATCGGGGAATAGCGGGAGGGCCTCAGGAGACCCAGTACTTC. The rearrangement links TRBV11-2 to TRBJ2-5; 11 bases line up with TRBD2. The CDR3 is 19 residues long. Germline-derived CDR1 and CDR2 are SGHAT and FQNNGV. V was pared by 0 bases and J by 5 bases, with 14 bases of the junction left unmatched.

The chain is built from TRBV6-5 and TRBJ1-1; TRBD1 might be the D (5 bases). The germline V gene has CDR1 MNHEY and CDR2 SVGAGI. With 6 bases removed from V and 3 bases from J, the gap between germline ends came to 14 bases. The CDR3 has 14 residues. The CDR3 spells CASSPSPGDTEAFF. CDR3 bases: TGTGCCAGCAGCCCCTCCCCGGGGGACACTGAAGCTTTCTTT.

This chain connects TRBV25-1 to TRBJ2-2, with D uncertain. The germline V gene encodes CDR1 MGHDK and CDR2 SYGVNS. The germline V and J ends were trimmed by 2 bases and 0 bases, with 10 bases remaining between them. This CDR3 region has 16 residues. Here the CDR3 DNA reads TGTGCCAGCAGTGAAACCAGGACGGCGAACACCGGGGAGCTGTTTTTT. Amino acids: CASSETRTANTGELFF.

This clone was seen at least ten times. The chain uses TRBV30 and TRBJ1-1; D is undetermined. The CDR3 totals 13 residues. Trimming took 0 bases from V and 2 from J, leaving 7 bases between them. CDR1 GTSNPN and CDR2 SVGIG come from the germline V gene (reference sequence). The CDR3 here is CAWSVQRNTEAFF. In DNA, the CDR3 is TGTGCCTGGAGTGTACAGAGAAACACTGAAGCTTTCTTT.

This clone appeared a single time. The chain recombines TRBV4-2 with TRBJ2-7; D may correspond to TRBD1 or TRBD2 (5 bases each). Looked up from germline, CDR1 is LGHNA and CDR2 is YNFKEQ. The CDR3 length is 15 residues. Between the trimmed V and J ends, which lost 4 bases and 2 bases, there was a span of 15 bases. CDR3 in DNA: TGTGCCAGCAGCCCCTCCCGGGACCGAACCTACGAGCAGTACTTC. Translating it yields CASSPSRDRTYEQYF.

The chain combines TRBV2 with TRBJ1-1; no definite D call. Trimming removed 5 bases from V and 5 bases from J, with 6 bases in between. The CDR3 is 11 residues long. Germline loops: CDR1 SNHLY, CDR2 FYNNEI. The CDR3 DNA follows: TGTGCCAGCAGTTTCCAAACTGAAGCTTTCTTT. Translated: CASSFQTEAFF.

Notes on this clone: This could be a read error, since a much larger clone is one nucleotide away. The V and J genes are TRBV6-6 and TRBJ1-1; no definite D call. The CDR3 extends over 13 amino acids. Trimming stripped 1 base from V and 1 base from J, with 4 bases between. The germline V gene encodes CDR1 MNHNY and CDR2 SVGAGI (reference sequence). This chain's CDR3 is CASSYWGNTEAFF. CDR3 DNA sequence: TGTGCCAGCAGTTACTGGGGGAACACTGAAGCTTTCTTT.

This clone was observed once. This same CDR3 is encoded by further DNA sequences in the sample. This chain connects TRBV6-5 to TRBJ1-2; D is possibly TRBD1 (6 bases). The V gene's germline CDR1 is MNHEY and CDR2 SVGAGI. The V and J ends lost 5 bases and 7 bases respectively, with 14 bases between them. The CDR3 is 13 amino acids. CDR3 in amino acids: CASSQTGLSGYTF. CDR3 sequence (DNA): TGTGCCAGCAGTCAGACAGGATTGAGTGGCTACACCTTC.

The rearrangement links TRBV6-6 to TRBJ2-1; D is possibly TRBD2 (5 bases). Trimming pared 4 bases from V and 13 bases from J, leaving 14 bases between. Germline values: CDR1 MNHNY, CDR2 SVGAGI (reference sequence). The CDR3 consists of 12 residues. This chain's CDR3 is CASSSTNSLQFF. The CDR3 DNA sequence: TGTGCCAGCAGTTCGACTAACTCCCTACAGTTCTTC.

The J gene is TRBJ2-3, the V gene TRBV18; D is uncertain. The CDR3 sequence is 14 residues long. Germline CDR1 and CDR2: KGHSH and LQKENI. V was shortened by 3 bases and J by 0 bases, with 7 bases between the two germline ends. The CDR3 nucleotides are TGTGCCAGCTCACCTTACATAAGCACAGATACGCAGTATTTT. Its protein product is CASSPYISTDTQYF.

The chain joins TRBV5-6 to TRBJ1-6, with TRBD1 identical over 10 bases. The CDR3 is 14 amino acids. The germline CDR1 and CDR2 sequences are SGHDT and YYEEEE. V lost 4 bases, J lost 7 bases, and 2 bases stayed unmatched. CDR3 sequence: CASSPDRGNSPLHF. DNA for the CDR3: TGTGCCAGCAGCCCGGACAGGGGGAATTCACCCCTCCACTTT.

Concerning this clone itself: Within the sample, other DNA sequences also encode this same CDR3. This sequence joins TRBV28 and TRBJ2-7, with 10 bases fitting TRBD2. The germline gives CDR1 MDHEN, CDR2 SYDVKM. This CDR3 has 14 residues. V dropped 4 bases and J dropped 3; count of bases not matched to a gene: 3. The CDR3 DNA reads TGTGCCAGCAGTTCTAGCGGGAGTTTCTACGAGCAGTACTTC. Translating it yields CASSSSGSFYEQYF.

As DNA, the CDR3 is TGTGCCAGCAGTTTTGCGGGAGGGCACAACGAGCAGTACTTC. It encodes CASSFAGGHNEQYF. This rearrangement joins TRBV28 to TRBJ2-7; 9 bases are a match to TRBD2. With V trimmed by 3 bases and J by 5 bases, 5 bases remained unmatched. Germline V gene sequence: CDR1 MDHEN, CDR2 SYDVKM. The CDR3 consists of 14 residues.

The V and J genes are TRBV2 and TRBJ2-3, with D hard to call. In germline, CDR1 is SNHLY, CDR2 FYNNEI. The CDR3 runs 13 residues. V lost 5 bases and J 5 bases, leaving 11 bases between the germline ends. The CDR3 nucleotides read TGTGCCAGCAGTTTACTCTGGGGAGATACGCAGTATTTT. Its translation is CASSLLWGDTQYF. Full variable domain (remainder filled in from reference TRBV2 and TRBJ2-3): EPEVTQTPSHQVTQMGQEVILRCVPISNHLYFYWYRQILGQKVEFLVSFYNNEISEKSEIFDDQFSVERPDGSNFTLKIRSTKLEDSAMYFCASSLLWGDTQYFGPGTRLTVL.